Below are 8 T cell receptor beta chains sequenced from a single sample in a study of cytotoxic CD8 clonotypes in ibrutinib-treated CLL (dated by TCRdb to about 2021). Library preparation used the immunoSEQ multiplex PCR assay. This immuneACCESS table, as held by TCRdb, lists in-frame sequences with V and J called but not all clones. Of the missing ones, under half trace to an unresolved V gene in checked studies; the others have no known cause. Across this sample there are around 310,000 clones, with around four fifths seen only once. Of the sample, 6.5% to 8% falls within the top ten clones. The source material was PBMCs, sampled before ibrutinib treatment. The source of these receptors is a human donor with chronic lymphocytic leukemia.

The rearrangement links TRBV9 to TRBJ2-2; D gene uncertain. V was pared by 3 bases and J by 3 bases, with 15 bases between. CDR1 is SGDLS and CDR2 is YYNGEE in the germline V gene. There are 16 residues in the CDR3. The CDR3 region has the DNA TGTGCCAGCAGCGCACCCTGGGCAGATGACACCGGGGAGCTGTTTTTT. Translated, it gives CASSAPWADDTGELFF. The complete variable domain, with remaining parts taken from reference TRBV9 and TRBJ2-2, reads DSGVTQTPKHLITATGQRVTLRCSPRSGDLSVYWYQQSLDQGLQFLIQYYNGEERAKGNILERFSAQQFPDLHSELNLSSLELGDSALYFCASSAPWADDTGELFFGEGSRLTVL.

The chain carries TRBV7-2 and TRBJ2-3; D remains unclear. The ends were cut back, 7 bases at V and 4 bases at J, with 12 bases in the middle. Germline V gene lookup returns CDR1 SGHTA and CDR2 FQGNSA. The CDR3 contains 13 residues. CDR3 nucleotide sequence: TGTGCCAGCAACGTAGATTTTGCAGATACGCAGTATTTT. Translated: CASNVDFADTQYF.

The chain uses TRBV7-9 and TRBJ2-7, with 8 bases aligning to TRBD2. This CDR3 has 15 amino acids. The V gene's germline CDR1 is SEHNR and CDR2 FQNEAQ (reference sequence). V lost 1 base and J lost 5; bases outside the gene matches: 7. The CDR3 region is CASSLEGLVLHEQYF. For the CDR3, the DNA is TGTGCCAGCAGCTTAGAGGGACTAGTACTGCACGAGCAGTACTTC.

This chain joins TRBV9 and TRBJ2-1; 14 nucleotides line up with TRBD2. Germline-derived CDR1 and CDR2 are SGDLS and YYNGEE. The CDR3 totals 17 residues. V was pared by 0 bases and J by 8 bases, with 7 bases of the junction left unmatched. The CDR3 is CASSVVPEGLAGDEQFF. Written as DNA, the CDR3 is TGTGCCAGCAGCGTAGTACCAGAGGGACTAGCGGGAGATGAGCAGTTCTTC.

This clone was seen a handful of times. The genes are TRBV7-3 and TRBJ2-2; D unclear. CDR3 length equals 12 residues. Trimming shortened V by 5 bases and J by 5 bases, and 6 bases separated the two germline ends. Per the germline V gene, CDR1 is SGHTA and CDR2 is FQGTGA. The CDR3 coding sequence is TGTGCCAGCAGCCTCCGGACCGGGGAGCTGTTTTTT. It encodes CASSLRTGELFF.

The count of this clone is one. V is TRBV15 and J is TRBJ2-5, with 10 bases identical to TRBD2. The CDR3 contains 15 residues. The germline CDR1 and CDR2 sequences are LNHNV and YYDKDF (reference sequence). With V trimmed by 4 bases and J by 4 bases, 6 bases remained unmatched. The CDR3, as DNA: TGTGCCACCAGCATAGTTGGACTAGCGGTAGAGACCCAGTACTTC. Translation: CATSIVGLAVETQYF.

V and J are TRBV11-2 and TRBJ2-5; 9 bases align to TRBD1. Unmatched junction bases numbered 11, after V lost 6 bases and J lost 3 bases. This CDR3 spans 16 amino acids. Germline V gives CDR1 SGHAT, CDR2 FQNNGV. The chain's CDR3 is CASSYDRDRAKETQYF. In DNA form, the CDR3 reads TGTGCCAGCAGTTACGACCGGGACAGGGCCAAAGAGACCCAGTACTTC.

As regards this clone: This sample includes further DNA sequences coding for the same CDR3. The rearrangement uses TRBV9 and TRBJ2-5; 8 bases are a match to TRBD2. CDR1 is SGDLS, CDR2 YYNGEE, per germline. The CDR3 is 14 amino acids. The J segment lost 3 bases and the V segment lost 0 bases, leaving 1 base of the junction unmatched. The DNA of the CDR3 is TGTGCCAGCAGCGTAGGCGGGAGGAAAGAGACCCAGTACTTC. The encoded protein is CASSVGGRKETQYF.